This T cell receptor beta chain comes out of a study of cytotoxic CD8 clonotypes in ibrutinib-treated CLL (dated by TCRdb to the early 2020s). Notes on the research overall: The cohort was composed of 10 to 11 relapsed/refractory and 15 treatment-naive patients; IGHV unmutated status was identified in approximately 18 patients. Partial responses were observed in some 24 patients and complete responses in 2; after a median follow-up of 68 months, remission was maintained in approximately 14 patients and progression was observed in some twelve. The response samples were drawn at a median of approximately 11 months into treatment, with a range of about 6 to 36 months. On average, each sample had 255,043 productive templates and about 89,000 productive rearrangements. Of the 86 people in the trial, approximately 28 had longitudinal samples available. Cryopreserved peripheral blood mononuclear cells were collected at three points: before therapy, at response, and at either sustained remission or disease progression. Patients were still on ibrutinib when every remission and progressive disease sample was collected. Overall study results and their limits: Sampling times were not matched between patients in sustained remission and patients whose disease was progressing, and lymph node repertoires were not examined. Clonality increased at ibrutinib response, stayed stable in sustained remission, and fell back toward baseline at progression. Public clonotypes were found to be uncommon and were observed to contract or remain stable during treatment; the increase in clonality was shown to reflect expansion of private clonotypes at ibrutinib response. Baseline clonality exceeded that of age-matched healthy donors and correlated strongly with circulating CD8+ T-cell counts.

Each clonotype received, on average, 10x coverage in deep resolution sequencing performed on a MiSeq, where the target depth lay between 1 in 1 million and 1 in 200,000 T cells. The immunoSEQ hsTCRB Kit was used to generate the TCR beta libraries. On the authors' methods: ImmunoSEQ Data Assistant and ImmunoSEQ Analyzer were used for data analysis, and V, D and J genes were assigned according to IMGT definitions. Clonality was computed as one minus normalized Shannon entropy of productive rearrangement frequencies, ranging from 0 to 1. Public clonotype analysis was restricted to overrepresented clonotypes comprising at least 0.05% of each patient's repertoire. Some 13 repertoires from age-matched healthy donors, obtained from immuneACCESS, served as clonality controls. Entries here come from immuneACCESS through TCRdb and include only in-frame sequences with V and J called. Some clones fail to appear in such tables; in the studies checked, an unresolved V gene covers under half of the shortfall, and the cause of the remainder is unknown. D and trimming were read from the DNA, whereas the V and J calls and clone size are those reported in that table. This sample holds more than 110,000 clones; about 91% were observed only once. The ten largest clones add up to less than 14% of the sample.

This specimen's time point label, interpreted: approximately twelve months on ibrutinib. Approximately 2 micrograms of genomic DNA were extracted from cryopreserved PBMCs for TCR beta library preparation. High-throughput TCR beta sequencing was performed on longitudinal blood samples from CLL patients receiving ibrutinib monotherapy. Patients were enrolled in a phase 2 open-label single-center ibrutinib monotherapy trial. For CDR1 and CDR2, the germline V gene lists ENHRY and SYGVKD. V drops 4 bases and J drops 1 base, leaving 8 bases in between. The CDR3 starts with the cysteine, ends with the phenylalanine, and has 14 residues. Only the CDR3 portion is preserved as DNA: 42 bases, with reading frame beginning at the first base. Note on this clone: Its antigen is still unknown. Per-nucleotide qualities are absent, and no much larger clonotype sits a single base away.

The sequence was obtained from a human donor with chronic lymphocytic leukemia. The source material was PBMCs, sampled after 12 months of ibrutinib treatment. The V and J segments used are TRBV10-3 and TRBJ2-4, with a weak D call of TRBD2 (5 bases match). The CDR3 protein sequence reads: CAISVSGAKNIQYF. The nucleotide sequence reads TGTGCCATCAGTGTTTCGGGGGCCAAAAACATTCAGTACTTC.